These 6 T cell receptor beta chains were sequenced from one sample in a study of radiotherapy plus CTLA-4 blockade in lung cancer. Only in-frame clones appear in the TCRdb table, and some are missing; sequencing was by immunoSEQ multiplex PCR. This repertoire shows tens of thousands of clones, 70% to 80% found once; its top ten account for around 14%. Sequences were derived from peripheral blood, sampled from a patient treated with radiotherapy plus ipilimumab. These receptor sequences come from a human donor with non-small cell lung cancer that progressed on radiotherapy plus ipilimumab.

This clone was counted a few times. V and J are TRBV7-9 and TRBJ2-5; D is undetermined. Per the germline V gene, CDR1 is SEHNR and CDR2 is FQNEAQ (reference sequence). V was pared by 5 bases and J by 5 bases, with 12 bases between. The CDR3 contains 13 residues. CDR3 coding DNA: TGTGCCAGCAGCCCCCCCAGTCGGGAGACCCAGTACTTC. Protein: CASSPPSRETQYF.

The genes are TRBV5-4 and TRBJ1-1; 7 nucleotides line up with TRBD1. Unmatched junction bases numbered 4, after V lost 4 bases and J lost 1 base. The CDR3 is made up of 14 amino acids. Germline V CDR1 and CDR2: SGHNT, YYREEE (reference sequence). DNA for the CDR3: TGTGCCAGCAGCAGTACAGGGGCGAACACTGAAGCTTTCTTT. It encodes CASSSTGANTEAFF.

The CDR3 nucleotides are TGTGCCAGCAGCCGTAGACAGGGTAGCACTGAAGCTTTCTTT. It translates to CASSRRQGSTEAFF. V is TRBV7-2 and J is TRBJ1-1; 7 bases match TRBD1. The CDR3 contains 14 residues. CDR1 is SGHTA, CDR2 FQGNSA, per germline. V was pared by 5 bases and J by 4 bases, with 7 bases of the junction left unmatched.

The genes are TRBV19 and TRBJ2-5; 11 bases agree with TRBD1. V lost 6 bases, J lost 4 bases, and 4 bases stayed unmatched. This CDR3 has 14 residues. Germline V gene lookup returns CDR1 LNHDA and CDR2 SQIVND (reference sequence). CDR3 amino acids: CASSRGQGGETQYF. DNA of the CDR3: TGTGCCAGTAGCAGGGGACAGGGGGGAGAGACCCAGTACTTC. Using reference TRBV19 and TRBJ2-5 for the parts outside the CDR3, the full variable domain is DGGITQSPKYLFRKEGQNVTLSCEQNLNHDAMYWYRQDPGQGLRLIYYSQIVNDFQKGDIAEGYSVSREKKESFPLTVTSAQKNPTAFYLCASSRGQGGETQYFGPGTRLLVL.

V gene TRBV11-2 combines with J gene TRBJ2-7; 7 nucleotides match TRBD1. Unmatched junction bases numbered 8, after V lost 0 bases and J lost 3 bases. CDR1 SGHAT and CDR2 FQNNGV come from the germline V gene. This CDR3 comprises 16 residues. This chain's CDR3 is CASSLDSGTAYYEQYF. CDR3 in DNA: TGTGCCAGCAGCTTAGATTCCGGGACAGCCTACTACGAGCAGTACTTC. Together with reference TRBV11-2 and TRBJ2-7, the CDR3 gives the full variable domain: EAGVAQSPRYKIIEKRQSVAFWCNPISGHATLYWYQQILGQGPKLLIQFQNNGVVDDSQLPKDRFSAERLKGVDSTLKIQPAKLEDSAVYLCASSLDSGTAYYEQYFGPGTRLTVT.

The chain joins TRBV9 to TRBJ2-1; 7 bases match TRBD2. Germline V gene sequence: CDR1 SGDLS, CDR2 YYNGEE. The CDR3 runs 15 residues. Trimming removed 4 bases from V and 9 bases from J; junction bases left unmatched: 13. The CDR3, as DNA: TGTGCCAGCAGCATCCGCAGTGGCGGGAGTAGTGAGCAGTTCTTC. It translates to CASSIRSGGSSEQFF.